Shown below are 20 T cell receptor beta chains from a single sample sequenced in a study of T-cell reconstitution after alpha-beta-depleted transplantation in children. It was with unique molecular identifiers that the TCRbeta library was prepared. TCRdb processed the PCR reads anew with MiXCR; each CDR3 protein has one entry. This table has about 480,000 distinct CDR3 sequences, approximately 13% appearing once. The specimen was PBMCs from the stem cell graft donor, collected from the stem cell graft. Receptor source: a human donor who donated a stem cell graft to a child with combined immunodeficiency.

This clonotype was counted a few times. The genes are TRBV25-1 and TRBJ2-7; D may be TRBD2 (6 bases). This CDR3 has 13 amino acids. Trimming pared 10 bases from V and 5 bases from J, leaving 18 bases between. Per germline, CDR1 MGHDK and CDR2 SYGVNS. Here the CDR3 DNA reads TGTGCCACTACACTAGCAGGAGGTCACGAGCAGTACTTC. This encodes CATTLAGGHEQYF.

V gene TRBV4-3 combines with J gene TRBJ2-7; 8 bases align to TRBD2. In germline, CDR1 is LGHNA, CDR2 YSLEER. The CDR3 is made up of 15 amino acids. The trim removed 5 bases at V and 1 base at J, leaving 7 bases unmatched. The CDR3 here is CASSGSGRVSYEQYF. In DNA form, the CDR3 reads TGCGCCAGCAGCGGGAGCGGGAGAGTGTCCTACGAGCAGTACTTC.

The J gene is TRBJ1-1, the V gene TRBV5-1; D gene uncertain. Deletions cut 0 bases from V and 2 bases from J, with 5 bases between. CDR1 is SGHRS, CDR2 YFSETQ, per germline. This CDR3 region has 13 residues. This CDR3 is CASSLASNTEAFF. Here the CDR3 DNA reads TGCGCCAGCAGCTTGGCCAGCAACACTGAAGCTTTCTTT.

The CDR3 protein is CASSLAGTSAHNEQFF. The CDR3 nucleotides are TGTGCCAGCAGCTTAGCCGGGACTAGCGCCCACAATGAGCAGTTCTTC. The genes are TRBV7-6 and TRBJ2-1; TRBD2 matches at 10 bases. This CDR3 spans 16 amino acids. The trim removed 0 bases at V and 5 bases at J, leaving 4 bases unmatched. In germline, CDR1 is SGHVS, CDR2 FNYEAQ.

The chain uses TRBV3-1 and TRBJ2-7; 10 nucleotides align to TRBD1. This CDR3 spans 18 amino acids. Per the germline V gene, CDR1 is LGHDT and CDR2 is YNNKEL (reference sequence). The CDR3, as DNA: TGTACCTTCAGTTCCTCGGGACAGGGGCCAATTCTCTCCTACGAGCAGTACTTC. Translating it yields CTFSSSGQGPILSYEQYF.

This clonotype turned up a few times. The chain employs TRBV3-1 and TRBJ2-3, with D unclear. The germline V gene has CDR1 LGHDT and CDR2 YNNKEL (reference sequence). The V end was cut by 2 bases, the J end by 0 bases, with 6 bases between. This CDR3 comprises 14 residues. The CDR3 nucleotides read TGTGCCAGCAGCCAACAGTGGAGCACAGATACGCAGTATTTT. It encodes CASSQQWSTDTQYF.

This sequence joins TRBV19 and TRBJ1-5; D uncertain. The germline gives CDR1 LNHDA, CDR2 SQIVND (reference sequence). The CDR3 has 11 amino acids. The V end lost 9 bases, the J end lost 5 bases, and 8 bases lay between the germline ends. DNA for the CDR3: TGTGCCAGCGGGAGTGATCAGCCCCAGCATTTT. Translating it yields CASGSDQPQHF.

In this sample, this clonotype turned up many times. J is TRBJ1-1 and V is TRBV4-2, with D maybe TRBD1 (5 bases). The V gene lost 4 bases and the J gene lost 0 bases, with 18 bases spanning the gap. This CDR3 comprises 17 residues. From germline, CDR1 is LGHNA and CDR2 YNFKEQ. CDR3 sequence: CASSLRITGAMNTEAFF. In DNA form, the CDR3 reads TGTGCCAGCAGCCTAAGGATTACAGGTGCCATGAACACTGAAGCTTTCTTT.

This clonotype was recorded a few times. The chain couples TRBV5-1 to TRBJ1-5; maybe TRBD1 (6 bases). V lost 4 bases and J 3 bases, leaving 11 bases between the germline ends. Germline lookup yields CDR1 SGHRS and CDR2 YFSETQ. The length of the CDR3 is 14 residues. CDR3 amino acids: CASSDGQINQPQHF. CDR3 DNA: TGCGCCAGCAGCGACGGACAGATCAATCAGCCCCAGCATTTT.

In its sample, this clonotype was seen once. The chain employs TRBV30 and TRBJ2-1, with 10 bases identical to TRBD2. The J segment lost 5 bases and the V segment lost 0 bases, leaving 4 bases of the junction unmatched. Germline CDR1 is GTSNPN and CDR2 is SVGIG (reference sequence). This CDR3 comprises 15 residues. DNA of the CDR3: TGTGCCTGGAGTGTTGGGACTAGCGAAAACAATGAGCAGTTCTTC. Protein sequence: CAWSVGTSENNEQFF.

This clonotype has ten or more counts. The rearrangement joins TRBV12-3 or TRBV12-4 to TRBJ2-5; tentatively, D is TRBD1 (5 bases). The V gene lost 3 bases and the J gene lost 10 bases, with 9 bases spanning the gap. There are 11 residues in the CDR3. In nucleotides, the CDR3 is TGTGCCAGCAGTTTCTTCAGGGACCAGTACTTC. As protein: CASSFFRDQYF.

The chain joins TRBV11-2 to TRBJ2-1; D possibly corresponds to TRBD1 (6 bases). CDR3 length: 16 residues. Trimming cost V 5 bases and J 9 bases, with 23 bases left between them. Germline V gene lookup returns CDR1 SGHAT and CDR2 FQNNGV. Here the CDR3 reads CASSPRWPGVMGEQFF. The CDR3 nucleotides are TGTGCCAGCAGCCCAAGGTGGCCAGGGGTGATGGGTGAGCAGTTCTTC.

This clonotype was recorded many times. This rearrangement joins TRBV5-1 to TRBJ2-1, with D possibly matching TRBD1 (5 bases). Germline V gene lookup returns CDR1 SGHRS and CDR2 YFSETQ. V lost 1 base to trimming and J lost 8 bases, with 13 bases between them. There are 14 residues in the CDR3. CDR3 sequence: CASSLSQGAYEQFF. The CDR3 bases are TGCGCCAGCAGCTTGTCGCAGGGCGCCTATGAGCAGTTCTTC. The variable domain in full, with the rest retrieved from reference TRBV5-1 and TRBJ2-1, is KAGVTQTPRYLIKTRGQQVTLSCSPISGHRSVSWYQQTPGQGLQFLFEYFSETQRNKGNFPGRFSGRQFSNSRSEMNVSTLELGDSALYLCASSLSQGAYEQFFGPGTRLTVL.

This clonotype was seen a handful of times. This chain uses TRBV10-3 with TRBJ2-7; 10 positions match TRBD1. V shed 3 bases and J 6 bases; nucleotides not matched to a gene: 14. The germline V gene encodes CDR1 ENHRY and CDR2 SYGVKD. The CDR3 runs 17 residues. In DNA form, the CDR3 reads TGTGCCATCAGTGACTTAACGGGACAGGGGATTCTCTCCGAGCAGTACTTC. This codes for CAISDLTGQGILSEQYF.

This clonotype has a handful of counts. The chain has TRBV7-9 and TRBJ2-7; unclear D gene. CDR1 and CDR2 from the germline V gene are SEHNR and FQNEAQ (reference sequence). The CDR3 covers 16 residues. V shed 3 bases and J shed 2 bases, with 17 bases lying between them. The CDR3 DNA is TGTGCCAGCAGCTTGGGTTACGAACGGCGAACCTACGAGCAGTACTTC. Encoded protein: CASSLGYERRTYEQYF.

V usage is TRBV4-3 and J usage is TRBJ2-7; D possibly uses TRBD1 or TRBD2 (5 bases each). Per the germline V gene, CDR1 is LGHNA and CDR2 is YSLEER. CDR3 length: 15 residues. V was pared by 1 base and J by 0 bases, with 10 bases between. CDR3 nucleotide sequence: TGCGCCAGCAGCCAAGGGGCAGGGACCTCCTACGAGCAGTACTTC. Translation: CASSQGAGTSYEQYF.

In this sample, this clonotype turned up a few times. This sequence joins TRBV6-6 and TRBJ2-7; D is perhaps TRBD1 (5 bases). The CDR3 spans 12 residues. The V end was cut by 6 bases, the J end by 4 bases, with 10 bases between. The germline V gene encodes CDR1 MNHNY and CDR2 SVGAGI (reference sequence). CDR3 protein: CASRDQGYEQYF. The CDR3 DNA reads as TGTGCCAGCAGGGACCAGGGTTACGAGCAGTACTTC.

To note about this clonotype: A read error may account for a junction end that differs from germline. The V call is TRBV7-7, the J call TRBJ2-1; 15 bases match TRBD2. The CDR3 has 17 residues. CDR1 is SSHAT, CDR2 FNYEAQ, per germline (reference sequence). This CDR3 is CASSRTSGGANYNEQFF. Here the CDR3 DNA reads TGTGCTAGCAGCAGGACTAGCGGGGGGGCCAACTACAATGAGCAGTTCTTC. The whole variable domain, remainder taken from reference TRBV7-7 and TRBJ2-1, is GAGVSQSPRYKVTKRGQDVTLRCDPISSHATLYWYQQALGQGPEFLTYFNYEAQPDKSGLPSDRFSAERPEGSISTLTIQRTEQRDSAMYRCASSRTSGGANYNEQFFGPGTRLTVL.

The V and J genes are TRBV29-1 and TRBJ1-5, with D unresolved. The length of the CDR3 is 13 residues. Trimming shortened V by 3 bases and J by 5 bases, and 11 bases separated the two germline ends. Per the germline V gene, CDR1 is SQVTM and CDR2 is ANQGSEA. CDR3 protein: CSVDLSLDQPQHF. The CDR3 nucleotides read TGCAGCGTTGACCTCTCCTTGGATCAGCCCCAGCATTTT.

This clonotype has a single count. The chain employs TRBV14 and TRBJ2-7; no definite D call. V dropped 4 bases and J dropped 2 bases, with 15 bases sitting between them. Germline CDR1 SGHDN, CDR2 FVKESK. There are 15 residues in the CDR3. In nucleotides, the CDR3 is TGTGCCAGCAGCCCCATGTGGCAGGCACCCTACGAGCAGTACTTC. It is translated as CASSPMWQAPYEQYF.